Listed below are T cell receptor beta chains from one sample, sequenced in a study of cytomegalovirus exposure and HLA in healthy donors. TCRdb keeps only in-frame clones here, not all; method: immunoSEQ multiplex PCR. The sample holds 130,000 to 150,000 clones; just under 80% are singletons and the top ten take over 2%. The source material was PBMCs. These receptors were collected from a man aged 25 to 40 in good health and CMV-seronegative. Both conserved end residues are part of each CDR3. A D gene is named only where the DNA matches it firmly. Clone size appears in some rows only: once, few, many, or a class for an expanded clone.

NA,TRBJ1-1,TRBV6-5,15,NA,TGTGCCAGCAGTTACTTCGCGGGCATGAACACTGAAGCTTTCTTT,CASSYFAGMNTEAFF
NA,TRBJ2-3,TRBV18,16,TRBD2,TGTGCCAGCTCACCAGGGACTAGCGGAGCCGCCGATACGCAGTATTTT,CASSPGTSGAADTQYF
NA,TRBJ2-3,TRBV7-7,13,TRBD2,TGTGCTAGCAGCTTAGAGCGGGGGAATACGCAGTATTTT,CASSLERGNTQYF
NA,TRBJ2-3,TRBV5-1,13,NA,TGCGCCAGCAGGATAACTAGCACAGATACGCAGTATTTT,CASRITSTDTQYF
NA,TRBJ1-5,TRBV27,14,NA,TGTGCCAGCAGTCGACAGTATAGCAATCAGCCCCAGCATTTT,CASSRQYSNQPQHF
NA,TRBJ2-3,TRBV5-1,14,TRBD1,TGCGCCAGCAGTGAGGGACAGTACACAGATACGCAGTATTTT,CASSEGQYTDTQYF
NA,TRBJ1-1,TRBV10-1,13,TRBD1,TGCACCAGCAGCCTCAGGGGGGACACTGAAGCTTTCTTT,CTSSLRGDTEAFF
NA,TRBJ1-2,TRBV7-8,17,TRBD1,TGTGCCAGCAGCTCCAACCGGACAGGCCTCAGGATGGATGGCTACACCTTC,CASSSNRTGLRMDGYTF
few,TRBJ1-1,TRBV5-4,15,NA,TGTGCCAGCAGCATTGGAGCGGGGAGGAACACTGAAGCTTTCTTT,CASSIGAGRNTEAFF
NA,TRBJ1-1,TRBV5-1,15,TRBD1,TGCGCCAGCAGCCCTTCAGGGGGAACGAGCACTGAAGCTTTCTTT,CASSPSGGTSTEAFF